The 20 T cell receptor beta chains presented below share a single source sample, sequenced in a study of shared clonotypes between healthy human individuals. Clones were read by immunoSEQ multiplex PCR, and TCRdb kept only the in-frame ones, dropping some. The sample contains millions of clones, around 90% of which appear only once. Sequencing was performed on naive CD4+ T cells sorted from blood. Subset denoted: CD45RA+ positively selected. These receptors all stem from a man in his late teens or twenties in good health.

This sequence joins TRBV5-5 and TRBJ1-2, with 9 bases identical to TRBD1. This CDR3 region has 13 residues. Unmatched junction bases numbered 4, after V lost 4 bases and J lost 6 bases. Germline-derived CDR1 and CDR2 are SGHKS and YYEKEE (reference sequence). CDR3 bases: TGTGCCAGCAGCCGGACAGGGGATAATGGCTACACCTTC. It codes for CASSRTGDNGYTF.

V gene TRBV5-4 combines with J gene TRBJ1-5; TRBD1 matches at 7 bases. Germline values: CDR1 SGHNT, CDR2 YYREEE (reference sequence). The V gene end was trimmed by 4 bases and the J gene end by 4 bases; junction bases not matched to a gene: 8. This CDR3 spans 15 amino acids. The CDR3 loop reads CASSEGTENNQPQHF. In DNA, the CDR3 is TGTGCCAGCAGCGAGGGGACAGAGAATAATCAGCCCCAGCATTTT.

The J gene is TRBJ2-3, the V gene TRBV18; 8 nucleotides match TRBD2. Germline CDR1 is KGHSH and CDR2 is LQKENI. The CDR3 length is 17 residues. The V and J ends lost 0 bases and 6 bases, in that order; junction bases with no gene match: 11. The CDR3 region has the DNA TGTGCCAGCTCACCACCGGCCCAGGGGACTAGTATGGATACGCAGTATTTT. This translates into CASSPPAQGTSMDTQYF.

The V gene is TRBV7-2, the J gene TRBJ2-2, with 10 nucleotides matching TRBD1. The CDR3 sequence is 15 residues long. Germline V gene sequence: CDR1 SGHTA, CDR2 FQGNSA. V lost 5 bases to trimming and J lost 5 bases; unmatched junction nucleotides: 5. The CDR3 loop is CASSVRQGATGELFF. CDR3 coding DNA: TGTGCCAGCAGCGTACGACAGGGGGCGACCGGGGAGCTGTTTTTT.

The CDR3 DNA is TGTGCCAGCAGCTTAGACAGAGGTTCTAACTATGGCTACACCTTC. Its translation is CASSLDRGSNYGYTF. V usage is TRBV11-2 and J usage is TRBJ1-2; no reliable D call. Trimming pared 0 bases from V and 0 bases from J, leaving 8 bases between. Germline-derived CDR1 and CDR2 are SGHAT and FQNNGV. This CDR3 region has 15 residues.

This rearrangement joins TRBV28 to TRBJ1-2; D remains unclear. Trimming pared 4 bases from V and 0 bases from J, leaving 6 bases between. CDR1 and CDR2 from the germline V gene are MDHEN and SYDVKM. The CDR3 covers 13 residues. The CDR3 here is CASSSQTNYGYTF. In DNA, the CDR3 is TGTGCCAGCAGTTCACAGACTAACTATGGCTACACCTTC.

Concerning this clone: The sample contains more than one DNA sequence encoding this CDR3. V usage is TRBV7-9 and J usage is TRBJ2-5; tentatively, D is TRBD1 (6 bases). The V gene's germline CDR1 is SEHNR and CDR2 FQNEAQ (reference sequence). The CDR3 loop spans 14 amino acids. Deletions cut 5 bases from V and 4 bases from J, with 14 bases between. The CDR3 loop is CASSLRTEGETQYF. DNA of the CDR3: TGTGCCAGCAGCCTTCGGACAGAGGGAGAGACCCAGTACTTC.

This chain connects TRBV10-3 to TRBJ1-1, with 7 bases that match TRBD1. The junction had 7 bases not matched to a gene; V was cut back by 10 bases and J by 2 bases. The CDR3 spans 13 residues. CDR1 is ENHRY and CDR2 is SYGVKD in the germline V gene. CDR3 coding DNA: TGTGCCAGCCAAGGGGGCGCAAACACTGAAGCTTTCTTT. As protein: CASQGGANTEAFF.

The rearrangement links TRBV5-1 to TRBJ1-5; TRBD1 matches at 7 bases. CDR1 is SGHRS, CDR2 YFSETQ, per germline. V trimming: 0 bases; J trimming: 0 bases; junction bases outside the gene matches: 6. The CDR3 length is 17 residues. CDR3 nucleotides: TGCGCCAGCAGCTTGGCCAACAGGGGTTATAGCAATCAGCCCCAGCATTTT. Amino acid sequence: CASSLANRGYSNQPQHF.

The chain links TRBV30 to TRBJ1-6; D gene uncertain. The germline CDR1 and CDR2 sequences are GTSNPN and SVGIG (reference sequence). This CDR3 contains 14 residues. Trimming stripped 8 bases from V and 2 bases from J, with 13 bases between. Here the CDR3 DNA reads TGTGCCGTAGCCGGGAAAACCTATAATTCACCCCTCCACTTT. This sequence encodes CAVAGKTYNSPLHF.

This clone has just one count. This rearrangement joins TRBV5-4 to TRBJ2-5, with 8 bases lining up with TRBD2. Per the germline V gene, CDR1 is SGHNT and CDR2 is YYREEE (reference sequence). V shed 0 bases and J 1 base; nucleotides not matched to a gene: 11. This CDR3 is built from 18 residues. CDR3 DNA: TGTGCCAGCAGCTTGGTGGTAGCGGGACTGATGGCCCAAGAGACCCAGTACTTC. Amino acid sequence: CASSLVVAGLMAQETQYF.

The genes are TRBV19 and TRBJ2-3; TRBD1 aligns across 7 bases. The trim removed 5 bases at V and 2 bases at J, leaving 7 bases unmatched. This CDR3 contains 15 residues. Germline V gene data show CDR1 as LNHDA and CDR2 as SQIVND (reference sequence). CDR3 DNA sequence: TGTGCCAGTAGTTCTGACAGGGCAGACACAGATACGCAGTATTTT. Translating it yields CASSSDRADTDTQYF.

This chain links TRBV11-3 with TRBJ2-5; D is uncertain. The CDR3 is made up of 12 amino acids. V lost 4 bases and J lost 8, with 11 bases in between. Germline V lookup: CDR1 SGHNT, CDR2 YENEEA. This CDR3 is CASSYPGGTQYF. CDR3 nucleotides: TGTGCCAGCAGCTACCCGGGCGGAACCCAGTACTTC.

This clone was counted a single time. The genes are TRBV6-1 and TRBJ2-2; perhaps TRBD1 as D (6 bases). The germline V gene encodes CDR1 MNHNS and CDR2 SASEGT. This CDR3 spans 14 amino acids. The V end lost 6 bases, the J end lost 6 bases, and 14 bases lay between the germline ends. In DNA form, the CDR3 reads TGTGCCAGCAGACAAGCGAAGGGGGCCGGGGAGCTGTTTTTT. Translated, it gives CASRQAKGAGELFF.

This rearrangement joins TRBV10-2 to TRBJ2-4; TRBD2 matches at 10 bases. Germline CDR1 is WSHSY and CDR2 is SAAADI. V trimming: 1 base; J trimming: 0 bases; junction bases outside the gene matches: 6. The CDR3 is 18 amino acids. The CDR3 here is CASSELAGGYLAKNIQYF. CDR3 sequence (DNA): TGCGCCAGCAGTGAGTTAGCGGGAGGATACCTAGCCAAAAACATTCAGTACTTC.

The rearrangement joins TRBV6-1 to TRBJ2-7; unclear D gene. Germline CDR1 MNHNS, CDR2 SASEGT. The V gene lost 4 bases and the J gene lost 0 bases, with 13 bases spanning the gap. The CDR3 contains 15 residues. The CDR3 bases are TGTGCCAGCAGTGTCAGGTCAGTCAGCTCCTACGAGCAGTACTTC. Protein: CASSVRSVSSYEQYF.

This clone appeared a single time. The sample carries other DNA sequences with the same CDR3. CDR3 in amino acids: CASRLQGQPQHF. Here the CDR3 DNA reads TGTGCCAGCAGACTACAGGGTCAGCCCCAGCATTTT. The chain is built from TRBV28 and TRBJ1-5; D possibly corresponds to TRBD1 (6 bases). Germline CDR1 MDHEN, CDR2 SYDVKM. Trimming pared 6 bases from V and 6 bases from J, leaving 9 bases between. The CDR3 is made up of 12 amino acids. The full variable domain, its missing parts supplied by reference TRBV28 and TRBJ1-5, is DVKVTQSSRYLVKRTGEKVFLECVQDMDHENMFWYRQDPGLGLRLIYFSYDVKMKEKGDIPEGYSVSREKKERFSLILESASTNQTSMYLCASRLQGQPQHFGDGTRLSIL.

The chain links TRBV5-1 to TRBJ1-6, with D possibly being TRBD1 (6 bases). Trimming stripped 3 bases from V and 7 bases from J, with 14 bases between. This CDR3 comprises 15 residues. The germline CDR1 and CDR2 sequences are SGHRS and YFSETQ. CDR3 sequence (DNA): TGCGCCAGCAGCTATTCAGGGGAAGAAAATTCACCCCTCCACTTT. Protein sequence: CASSYSGEENSPLHF.

CDR3 region: CASSSNTEAFF. Written as DNA, the CDR3 is TGTGCCAGCTCATCGAACACTGAAGCTTTCTTT. This chain connects TRBV2 to TRBJ1-1; no reliable D call. Germline V gene lookup returns CDR1 SNHLY and CDR2 FYNNEI. The CDR3 extends over 11 amino acids. Trimming removed 8 bases from V and 1 base from J, with 5 bases in between.

The chain has TRBV6-5 and TRBJ2-7; 9 positions agree with TRBD2. The CDR3 runs 16 residues. The V gene end was trimmed by 0 bases and the J gene end by 3 bases; junction bases not matched to a gene: 6. CDR1 and CDR2 (germline): MNHEY, SVGAGI. The CDR3 DNA follows: TGTGCCAGCAGTTACTCGTCTAGCGGGACGCGCTACGAGCAGTACTTC. As protein: CASSYSSSGTRYEQYF.